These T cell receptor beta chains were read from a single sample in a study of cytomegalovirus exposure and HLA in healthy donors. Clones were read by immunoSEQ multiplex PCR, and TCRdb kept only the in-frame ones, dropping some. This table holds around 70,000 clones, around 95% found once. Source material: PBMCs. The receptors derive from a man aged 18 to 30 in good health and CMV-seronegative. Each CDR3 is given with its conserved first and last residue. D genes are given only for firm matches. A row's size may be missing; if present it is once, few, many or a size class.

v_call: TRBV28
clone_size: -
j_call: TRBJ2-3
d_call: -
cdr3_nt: TGTGCCAGCAGTTTAGATGCCGGAGGGGGCGCAGATACGCAGTATTTT
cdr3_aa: CASSLDAGGGADTQYF

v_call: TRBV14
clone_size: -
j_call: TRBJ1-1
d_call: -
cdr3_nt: TGTGCCAGCAGCCAAGTAATGAACACTGAAGCTTTCTTT
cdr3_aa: CASSQVMNTEAFF

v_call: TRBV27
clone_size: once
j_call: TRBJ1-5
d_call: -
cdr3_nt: TGTGCCAGCAGTTCCACTTCCACAGGGATCGGTCAGCCCCAGCATTTT
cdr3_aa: CASSSTSTGIGQPQHF

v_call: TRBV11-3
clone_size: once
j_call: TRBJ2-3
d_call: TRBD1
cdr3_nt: TGTGCCAGCAGCTCCCCCGGGACAGACTCAACAGATACGCAGTATTTT
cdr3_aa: CASSSPGTDSTDTQYF

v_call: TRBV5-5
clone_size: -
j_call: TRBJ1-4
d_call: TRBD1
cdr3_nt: TGTGCCAGCAGCTTCAGACAGGGCGGCGAAAAACTGTTTTTT
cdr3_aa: CASSFRQGGEKLFF

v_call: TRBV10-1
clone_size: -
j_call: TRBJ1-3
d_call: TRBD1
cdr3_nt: TGCGCCAGCAGTGACCGGGACAGGGCTGGAAACACCATATATTTT
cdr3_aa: CASSDRDRAGNTIYF

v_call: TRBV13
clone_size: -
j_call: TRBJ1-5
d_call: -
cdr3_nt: TGTGCCAGCAGCTTCGGGGGTTTTAATCAGCCCCAGCATTTT
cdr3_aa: CASSFGGFNQPQHF

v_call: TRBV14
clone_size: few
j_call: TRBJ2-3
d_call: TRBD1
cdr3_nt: TGTGCCAGCAGCCCAATGGACAGGTCCTTTGGCACAGATACGCAGTATTTT
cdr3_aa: CASSPMDRSFGTDTQYF

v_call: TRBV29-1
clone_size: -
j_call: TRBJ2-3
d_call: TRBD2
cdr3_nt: TGCAGCGCGACTAGCGTGCGCACAGATACGCAGTATTTT
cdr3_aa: CSATSVRTDTQYF

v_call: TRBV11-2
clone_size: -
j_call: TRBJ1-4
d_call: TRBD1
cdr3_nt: TGTGCCAGCAGCCCAGGGACAGGAGGGGGTGAAAAACTGTTTTTT
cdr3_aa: CASSPGTGGGEKLFF

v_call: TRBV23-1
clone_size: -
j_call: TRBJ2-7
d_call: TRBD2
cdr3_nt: TGCGCCAGCAGTCAATCCCTGATGTGGACTAGCGGGGGGGGATGCGAGCAGTACTTC
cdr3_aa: CASSQSLMWTSGGGCEQYF

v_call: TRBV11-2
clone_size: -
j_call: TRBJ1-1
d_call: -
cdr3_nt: TGTGCCAGCAGCTTATCCAGGTCGAACACTGAAGCTTTCTTT
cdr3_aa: CASSLSRSNTEAFF

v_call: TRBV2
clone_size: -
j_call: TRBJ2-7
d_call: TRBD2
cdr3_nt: TGTGCCCAGCGGGGGGGTAGCTACGAGCAGTACTTC
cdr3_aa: CAQRGGSYEQYF